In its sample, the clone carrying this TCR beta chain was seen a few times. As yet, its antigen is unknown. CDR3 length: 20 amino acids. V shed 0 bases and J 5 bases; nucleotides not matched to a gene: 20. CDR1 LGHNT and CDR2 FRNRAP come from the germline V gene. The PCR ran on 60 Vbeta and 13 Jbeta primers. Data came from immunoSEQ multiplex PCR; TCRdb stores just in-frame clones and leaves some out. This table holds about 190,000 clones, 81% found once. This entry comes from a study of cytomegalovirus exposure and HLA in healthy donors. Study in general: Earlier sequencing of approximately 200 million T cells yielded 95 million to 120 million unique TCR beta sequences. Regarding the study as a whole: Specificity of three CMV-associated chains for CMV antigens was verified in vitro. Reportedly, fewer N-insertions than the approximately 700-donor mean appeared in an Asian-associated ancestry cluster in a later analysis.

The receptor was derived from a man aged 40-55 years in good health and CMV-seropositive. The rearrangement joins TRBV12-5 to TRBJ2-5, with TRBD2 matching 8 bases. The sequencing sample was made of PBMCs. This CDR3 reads CASGLVRFLERGPHRETQYF. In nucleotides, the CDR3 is TGTGCTAGTGGTTTGGTACGGTTTCTGGAGCGGGGGCCCCATCGGGAGACCCAGTACTTC.